This T cell receptor (beta chain) emerged from a study of identical twins (TCRdb year 2016). About the investigation overall: To test whether fetal clonotypes persist, this study deep-sequenced TCR alpha and beta repertoires from monozygotic twins, from unrelated adults of various ages, and from cord blood. To rule out contamination, the twin experiments were replicated at different times with different library preparation protocols. Results and caveats for the whole study, not just this receptor: Recombination models systematically underestimated out-of-frame TCR alpha sharing in monozygotic twins but agreed with sharing between unrelated individuals. Conclusions relied on cross-sectional statistical analysis, since the same donors could not be followed over many years. Compared with coincidental sharing between unrelated individuals, an excess of low generation-probability sequences was observed among out-of-frame TCR alpha sequences shared between twins. Fewer insertions were carried by abundant cord blood beta clonotypes; a weaker similar trend was observed in young adult naive repertoires, while no such trend was observed in memory repertoires. Invariant T cells such as MAIT and iNKT could partly confound zero-insertion analyses, though diverse VJ usage argued against this for most clonotypes. The excess sharing between twins in beta out-of-frame sequences was weaker because fewer shared sequences reduced the signal-to-noise ratio.

In this sample, this clonotype turned up a few times. No cognate antigen has been identified for it. Per-base qualities were not stored, and no clone one base away is much larger. The method was 5' RACE. Sequenced using an Illumina HiSeq 2000. A universal primer binding site was introduced by template switching, and a unique molecular identifier was present in the final cDNA, enabling accurate counting of TCR cDNA molecules. Specific primers in the conserved constant-segment region were used to synthesize first-strand cDNA for the TCR alpha and beta chains. To control for contamination, every cDNA library carried two barcodes: a SMART-Mk sample barcode plus Illumina barcodes. Two successive PCR steps introduced TruSeq adapter sequences along with Illumina sample barcodes. The TCR alpha and beta cDNA libraries were sequenced on the Illumina HiSeq platform using custom primers. As for the original processing: Unique molecular identifiers were extracted from raw reads with MiGEC, and CDR3 positions were determined with MiXCR. For each individual, recombination models were inferred using an EM algorithm with the repgenHMM and IGoR tools. Shared clonotypes were analyzed with the tcR package in R, and sharing was normalized by the product of cloneset sizes. To study raw recombination without the effects of thymic and clonal selection, out-of-frame nonproductive sequences were analyzed. TCRdb reprocessed the public reads (quality trimming at Q25 with fastp, clone calling with MiXCR) and kept in-frame beta chains. Each record represents a unique CDR3 protein, reported with the most common genes and DNA among its rows. The authors' filters were not applied to this entry. This sample lists approximately 470,000 distinct CDR3 sequences; 12% to 15% were detected once. The ten largest clonotypes hold 0.52% of the sample.

Only healthy Caucasian donors were included. Three pairs of female monozygotic twins, all aged roughly 18 to 29 years, were included in the twin cohort. CD4+ and CD8+ T cell populations were isolated with positive isolation kits from Invitrogen. The CDR3 goes from the cysteine to the phenylalanine over 15 residues. The kept DNA is CDR3 alone, 45 bases in frame from the first base. CDR1 and CDR2 are read off the germline V gene as SGHTA and FQGTGA. Trimming costs V 3 bases and J 8 bases, and their ends lie 17 bases apart. This sample was also put to use in a study of yellow fever vaccine responses in identical twins. From that second study: The T cell response to vaccination in identical twins was reported by the authors to appear partly convergent and partly personalized. Focusing on identical twins, the study followed the T cell clones that responded to the vaccine, and did so with precision.

Rearrangement joined TRBV7-3 to TRBJ2-1; TRBD2 is a possible D gene, resting on 5 matching bases. This sequence originates from a woman under 30 in good health. The sequenced sample was CD4+ T cells sorted from blood. In nucleotide form, the sequence is TGTGCCAGCAGCTTGGGTGTAGGAGCGGTCGATGAGCAGTTCTTC. Its protein is CASSLGVGAVDEQFF.